This T cell receptor beta chain was captured in a study of blood T cell repertoires in COVID-19. About the study: Sources were T cells, B-cell-depleted T cells, or PBMCs; the material itself was cDNA or gDNA.

This clone was recorded once. Method: immunoSEQ multiplex PCR; TCRdb's copy keeps in-frame clones and lacks some. In the table there are 110,000 to 150,000 clones, around 89% of which are singletons. Germline CDR1 reads MNHNY; CDR2 reads SVGAGI (reference sequence). V was pared by 7 bases and J by 6 bases, with 13 bases between. This CDR3 has 13 residues. This chain connects TRBV6-6 to TRBJ1-5; D is possibly TRBD1 (6 bases). The sequence was obtained from a man between 60 and 70 years old with active or convalescent COVID-19. Material: peripheral blood. In DNA, the CDR3 is TGTGCCAGCACCCGGGTAGGGGGTCAGCCCCAGCATTTT. This encodes CASTRVGGQPQHF.